This TCR beta chain was identified during a study of blood T cell repertoires in COVID-19. Study summary: Sites across the United States, Italy and Spain contributed samples from acute and convalescent COVID-19.

The authors' processing: Reference gene primers were amplified, and this amplification served to estimate nucleated cell counts. Only in-frame clones appear in the TCRdb table, and some are missing; sequencing was by immunoSEQ multiplex PCR. V and J calls and clone size follow that table, whereas D and trimming were derived from the DNA. The sample yields 130,000 to 150,000 clones, 88% seen once. The clonotype was recovered from a human donor in a cohort sampled during active COVID-19. Material for sequencing was peripheral blood.

Written as DNA, the CDR3 is TGTGCCAGCAGTTCCTCAACAGGGGCCGGGAATGAAAAACTGTTTTTT. Residues: CASSSSTGAGNEKLFF. V and J are TRBV28 and TRBJ1-4; TRBD1 aligns across 7 bases. Trimming removed 4 bases from V and 5 bases from J; junction bases left unmatched: 10. Germline lookup yields CDR1 MDHEN and CDR2 SYDVKM. The CDR3 is 16 amino acids.